Each of the 25 T cell receptor beta chains below was sequenced from the same sample in a study of human T cells and chemical hapten exposure. TCRdb re-called the RACE reads through MiXCR, storing one row per CDR3 protein. The sample lists about 190,000 distinct CDR3 sequences; approximately 24% were seen once. Time point of the sample: patch test 3, about 24 weeks after DPC sensitization. Sample treatment: therapeutic diphenylcyclopropenone sensitization with weekly scalp DPC. The sample was whole blood, taken in connection with sensitization to the hapten diphenylcyclopropenone (DPC). The source of these receptors is a woman aged 40 to 50 with alopecia areata. Some clones in this sample may be carry-over from other donors' samples.

This clonotype appeared many times. The rearrangement joins TRBV5-4 to TRBJ2-2; D is perhaps TRBD2 (6 bases). The V and J ends lost 4 bases and 4 bases respectively, with 20 bases between them. The length of the CDR3 is 17 residues. Per germline, CDR1 SGHNT and CDR2 YYREEE (reference sequence). CDR3 sequence: CASSQDFTGSRTGELFF. In nucleotides, the CDR3 is TGTGCCAGCAGCCAAGACTTTACCGGGAGTCGCACCGGGGAGCTGTTTTTT.

This clonotype appeared once. The chain recombines TRBV5-1 with TRBJ2-1; the match to TRBD2 covers 12 bases. The CDR3 sequence is 18 residues long. Germline lookup yields CDR1 SGHRS and CDR2 YFSETQ. The V and J ends lost 2 bases and 0 bases, in that order; junction bases with no gene match: 6. The CDR3 DNA reads as TGCGCCAGCAGCTTACCTAGCGGGAGGGTAAGCTCCTACAATGAGCAGTTCTTC. Protein product: CASSLPSGRVSSYNEQFF.

The V and J genes are TRBV7-9 and TRBJ2-5; unclear D gene. The CDR3 is 14 amino acids. Germline lookup yields CDR1 SEHNR and CDR2 FQNEAQ (reference sequence). V was pared by 3 bases and J by 2 bases, with 10 bases between. This CDR3 is CASSLTQEQETQYF. The CDR3 DNA is TGTGCCAGCAGCTTGACACAAGAGCAAGAGACCCAGTACTTC. The variable domain in full, with the rest retrieved from reference TRBV7-9 and TRBJ2-5, is DTGVSQNPRHKITKRGQNVTFRCDPISEHNRLYWYRQTLGQGPEFLTYFQNEAQLEKSRLLSDRFSAERPKGSFSTLEIQRTEQGDSAMYLCASSLTQEQETQYFGPGTRLLVL.

In this sample, this clonotype turned up many times. The gene calls are TRBV29-1 and TRBJ2-7; TRBD2 agrees at 8 bases. J was trimmed by 2 bases and V by 7 bases; bases with no gene match: 7. Germline V gives CDR1 SQVTM, CDR2 ANQGSEA. The CDR3 contains 13 residues. CDR3 loop: CSARLAGPYEQYF. CDR3 sequence (DNA): TGCAGCGCCCGGTTAGCGGGGCCCTACGAGCAGTACTTC.

CDR3: CASSPDRSGRAVDTQYF. CDR3 DNA sequence: TGTGCCAGCAGCCCCGACCGTAGCGGGAGGGCGGTTGATACGCAGTATTTT. The V gene is TRBV5-6, the J gene TRBJ2-3; 11 bases map to TRBD2. Trimming cost V 4 bases and J 6 bases; bases outside gene matches: 13. The CDR3 consists of 17 residues. Germline V CDR1 and CDR2: SGHDT, YYEEEE.

This CDR3 reads CAIGQGAGTEAFF. The CDR3 DNA sequence: TGTGCCATCGGACAGGGGGCGGGCACTGAAGCTTTCTTT. V is TRBV10-3 and J is TRBJ1-1; TRBD1 matches 11 bases. Germline lookup yields CDR1 ENHRY and CDR2 SYGVKD. V shed 8 bases and J 4 bases; nucleotides not matched to a gene: 3. The CDR3 runs to 13 residues.

This clonotype was counted only a few times. The genes are TRBV28 and TRBJ2-7, with TRBD1 matching 10 bases. J was trimmed by 1 base and V by 7 bases; bases with no gene match: 10. The CDR3 loop spans 16 amino acids. Germline V CDR1 and CDR2: MDHEN, SYDVKM. The CDR3, as DNA: TGTGCCAGCACTCAACGCCCGGGACAGGGGTCCTACGAGCAGTACTTC. Residues: CASTQRPGQGSYEQYF.

The chain joins TRBV28 to TRBJ2-3, with D possibly being TRBD2 (6 bases). The germline CDR1 and CDR2 sequences are MDHEN and SYDVKM. The CDR3 extends over 15 amino acids. Deletions cut 3 bases from V and 5 bases from J, with 15 bases between. CDR3 region: CASSFAGSLGDTQYF. In nucleotides, the CDR3 is TGTGCCAGCAGTTTTGCGGGGAGCTTGGGAGATACGCAGTATTTT.

This clonotype was seen only a few times. The chain recombines TRBV6-5 with TRBJ2-7; no firm D call. Germline CDR1 is MNHEY and CDR2 is SVGAGI. The CDR3 has 15 residues. Between the trimmed V and J ends, which lost 5 bases and 3 bases, there was a span of 17 bases. The CDR3 sequence is CASSTPETGNYEQYF. CDR3 nucleotide sequence: TGTGCCAGCAGTACCCCCGAGACTGGAAACTACGAGCAGTACTTC.

There are a few counts of this clonotype. The V gene is TRBV12-3 or TRBV12-4, the J gene TRBJ2-1; D uncertain. Trimming took off 4 bases at V and 0 bases at J, with 7 bases between the two ends. The CDR3 totals 14 residues. The CDR3 reads CASSSRSSYNEQFF. The CDR3 DNA follows: TGTGCCAGCAGTTCGCGGAGCTCCTACAATGAGCAGTTCTTC.

The gene calls are TRBV7-2 and TRBJ2-3; no clear D gene. The CDR3 runs to 13 residues. CDR1 is SGHTA, CDR2 FQGNSA, per germline. The V and J ends lost 0 bases and 3 bases respectively, with 4 bases between them. The CDR3 sequence is CASSLAWTDTQYF. As DNA, the CDR3 is TGTGCCAGCAGCTTAGCGTGGACAGATACGCAGTATTTT.

The gene calls are TRBV20-1 and TRBJ2-1; possible D gene TRBD2, 5 bases. This CDR3 contains 16 residues. The V and J ends lost 4 bases and 0 bases respectively, with 16 bases between them. Germline V gives CDR1 DFQATT, CDR2 SNEGSKA (reference sequence). The CDR3 loop reads CSATELGGFSYNEQFF. DNA for the CDR3: TGCAGTGCTACCGAACTGGGCGGGTTCTCCTACAATGAGCAGTTCTTC.

This clonotype was seen many times. The chain uses TRBV27 and TRBJ2-7, with D tentatively TRBD2 (5 bases). Germline assignment: CDR1 MNHEY and CDR2 SMNVEV (reference sequence). The CDR3 is 12 amino acids. Trimming took off 3 bases at V and 4 bases at J, with 7 bases between the two ends. The CDR3 sequence: CASSFSGYEQYF. The DNA of the CDR3 is TGTGCCAGCAGTTTCTCGGGATACGAGCAGTACTTC.

The V gene is TRBV28, the J gene TRBJ2-5; D tentatively fits TRBD1 or TRBD2 (5 bases each). The CDR3 loop spans 16 amino acids. Germline V gives CDR1 MDHEN, CDR2 SYDVKM. The V end lost 4 bases, the J end lost 2 bases, and 17 bases lay between the germline ends. The CDR3, as DNA: TGTGCCAGCAGTTCCTTGCCGGGACCCGATCAAGAGACCCAGTACTTC. Its protein product is CASSSLPGPDQETQYF.

A few counts support this clonotype. The chain employs TRBV6-2 or TRBV6-3 and TRBJ2-5; TRBD1 agrees at 7 bases. Germline CDR1 and CDR2: MNHEY and SVGEGT. The V and J ends lost 5 bases and 2 bases, in that order; junction bases with no gene match: 8. This CDR3 is 15 amino acids long. The DNA of the CDR3 is TGTGCCAGCAGTCCCACCCGCAGGGGGCAAGAGACCCAGTACTTC. Protein product: CASSPTRRGQETQYF.

This clonotype has ten or more counts. CDR3 amino acids: CASSQGDSGANVLTF. CDR3 nucleotide sequence: TGTGCCAGCTCACAGGGGGATTCTGGGGCCAACGTCCTGACTTTC. The V and J genes are TRBV18 and TRBJ2-6; weak D call: TRBD1 (6 bases). There are 15 residues in the CDR3. Germline V gene lookup returns CDR1 KGHSH and CDR2 LQKENI. V lost 4 bases to trimming and J lost 1 base, with 8 bases between them.

In this sample, this clonotype turned up many times. The rearrangement joins TRBV15 to TRBJ2-3; a weak D match, TRBD2 (6 bases). The CDR3 spans 14 residues. Germline assignment: CDR1 LNHNV and CDR2 YYDKDF (reference sequence). V dropped 3 bases and J dropped 6 bases, with 13 bases sitting between them. The DNA for the CDR3 is TGTGCCACCAGCAGGGAGGGCCTCACGGATACGCAGTATTTT. Its protein product is CATSREGLTDTQYF.

A few counts support this clonotype. The chain combines TRBV3-1 with TRBJ2-3; 10 nucleotides match TRBD2. Germline V CDR1 and CDR2: LGHDT, YNNKEL (reference sequence). The J segment lost 5 bases and the V segment lost 3 bases, leaving 2 bases of the junction unmatched. The CDR3 covers 14 residues. CDR3 sequence reads: CASSHPSGRDTQYF. In DNA, the CDR3 is TGTGCCAGCAGCCACCCTAGCGGGAGAGATACGCAGTATTTT.

This clonotype has a handful of counts. The rearrangement links TRBV10-3 to TRBJ2-1; perhaps TRBD1 as D (5 bases). Trimming removed 6 bases at V and 5 bases at J, with 17 bases between. Germline V gene sequence: CDR1 ENHRY, CDR2 SYGVKD. This CDR3 comprises 15 residues. This CDR3 reads CAIRPSGPRDNEQFF. CDR3 sequence (DNA): TGTGCCATCAGACCTTCGGGCCCCAGGGACAATGAGCAGTTCTTC.

This chain connects TRBV5-5 to TRBJ2-7; TRBD2 is a possible D gene (6 bases). In germline, CDR1 is SGHKS, CDR2 YYEKEE (reference sequence). Trimming removed 6 bases at V and 3 bases at J, with 10 bases between. This CDR3 contains 12 residues. The CDR3 coding sequence is TGTGCCAGCACTAGCGCGTACTACGAGCAGTACTTC. This translates into CASTSAYYEQYF.

V and J are TRBV4-1 and TRBJ2-5; D is uncertain. CDR1 is MGHRA, CDR2 YSYEKL, per germline. V was trimmed by 3 bases and J by 2 bases, leaving 7 bases between them. The CDR3 spans 13 residues. CDR3 coding DNA: TGCGCCAGCAGCCAGGGTAGGCAAGAGACCCAGTACTTC. It codes for CASSQGRQETQYF.

The rearrangement uses TRBV7-2 and TRBJ2-1, with 7 bases that match TRBD2. Per germline, CDR1 SGHTA and CDR2 FQGNSA. The CDR3 is 15 amino acids. Trimming cost V 0 bases and J 6 bases; bases outside gene matches: 5. CDR3 amino acids: CASSLAGGPINEQFF. The DNA of the CDR3 is TGTGCCAGCAGCTTAGCGGGAGGGCCAATCAATGAGCAGTTCTTC.

This clonotype was counted at least ten times. The CDR3 sequence: CASSQDRGGRENTIYF. CDR3 nucleotide sequence: TGCGCCAGCAGCCAAGATAGGGGGGGGCGCGAAAACACCATATATTTT. The chain recombines TRBV4-1 with TRBJ1-3, with D possibly matching TRBD1 (6 bases). Trimming removed 0 bases at V and 6 bases at J, with 15 bases between. The CDR3 length is 16 residues. Germline values: CDR1 MGHRA, CDR2 YSYEKL.

This clonotype turned up a few times. The rearrangement joins TRBV6-2 or TRBV6-3 to TRBJ2-6; D uncertain. CDR1 is MNHEY and CDR2 is SVGEGT in the germline V gene. CDR3 length: 15 residues. Trimming left V 10 bases short and J 4 bases short, with 17 bases between. The CDR3 loop is CAISIRSEGANVLTF. Here the CDR3 DNA reads TGTGCCATTTCCATTAGAAGTGAGGGGGCCAACGTCCTGACTTTC.

This clonotype has more than one count but fewer than ten. The chain links TRBV12-3 or TRBV12-4 to TRBJ2-7; 10 positions match TRBD1. V shed 8 bases, J shed 3 bases, and the junction held 4 bases outside the gene matches. The CDR3 runs 13 residues. CDR3 DNA: TGTGCCAGCGAGGGACAGGGGAACTACGAGCAGTACTTC. Its protein product is CASEGQGNYEQYF.